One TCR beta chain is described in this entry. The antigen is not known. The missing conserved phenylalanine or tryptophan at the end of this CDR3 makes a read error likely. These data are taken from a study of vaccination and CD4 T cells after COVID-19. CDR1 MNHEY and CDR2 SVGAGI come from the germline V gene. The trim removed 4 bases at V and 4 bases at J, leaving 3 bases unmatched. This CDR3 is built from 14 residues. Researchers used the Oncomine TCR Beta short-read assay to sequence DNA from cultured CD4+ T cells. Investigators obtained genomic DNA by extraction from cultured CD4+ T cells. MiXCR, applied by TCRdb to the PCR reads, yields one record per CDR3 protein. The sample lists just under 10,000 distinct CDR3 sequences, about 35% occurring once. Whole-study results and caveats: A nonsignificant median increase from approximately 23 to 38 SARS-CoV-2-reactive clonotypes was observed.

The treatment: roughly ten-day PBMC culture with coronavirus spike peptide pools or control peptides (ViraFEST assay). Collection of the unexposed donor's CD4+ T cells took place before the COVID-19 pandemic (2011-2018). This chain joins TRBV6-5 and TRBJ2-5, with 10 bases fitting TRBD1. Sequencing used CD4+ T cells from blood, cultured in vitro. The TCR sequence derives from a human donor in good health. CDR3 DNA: TGTGCCAGCAGTTTCGGGGACAGGGGAGAGACCCAGTACCTC. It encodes CASSFGDRGETQYL.